Presented here are 13 T cell receptor beta chains from one specimen sequenced in a study of regulatory T cells in long-lasting Graves disease. The authors built TCR beta libraries using iRepertoire HTBI primers and Arm-PCR of CDR3 regions. Each CDR3 protein is one row after TCRdb ran MiXCR on the multiplex PCR reads. The table records under 500,000 distinct CDR3 sequences, roughly 20% of them present only once. Time point of the sample: persistent/refractory GD, antithyroid drugs over 5 years with positive TRAb. With RNA extracted from PBMCs as input, the TCR library was made. The material was peripheral blood mononuclear cells (PBMCs), obtained when the disease was refractory, from a patient treated with antithyroid drugs. All receptors come from a female donor with Graves disease.

The V and J genes are TRBV28 and TRBJ2-1, with 9 nucleotides matching TRBD1. CDR1 is MDHEN, CDR2 SYDVKM, per germline. This CDR3 is built from 15 residues. The V segment lost 1 base and the J segment 3 bases; nucleotides outside the gene matches: 1. The CDR3 here is CASSLSTGGYNEQFF. DNA for the CDR3: TGTGCCAGCAGTTTATCGACAGGGGGCTACAATGAGCAGTTCTTC. The whole variable domain, filled in from reference TRBV28 and TRBJ2-1, reads DVKVTQSSRYLVKRTGEKVFLECVQDMDHENMFWYRQDPGLGLRLIYFSYDVKMKEKGDIPEGYSVSREKKERFSLILESASTNQTSMYLCASSLSTGGYNEQFFGPGTRLTVL.

As regards this clonotype: This clone may be a read error of a much larger clone one base away. The V call is TRBV6-5, the J call TRBJ2-5, with D maybe TRBD2 (5 bases). The CDR3 loop spans 14 amino acids. Trimming removed 2 bases at V and 5 bases at J, with 12 bases between. The germline CDR1 and CDR2 sequences are MNHEY and SVGAGI. The CDR3 sequence is CASSYPSPGETQYF. CDR3 coding DNA: TGTGCCAGCAGTTACCCGAGTCCGGGGGAGACCCAGTACTTC.

This chain connects TRBV29-1 to TRBJ2-3; tentatively, D is TRBD2 (5 bases). V was clipped by 3 bases and J by 4 bases, with 8 bases between them. Germline assignment: CDR1 SQVTM and CDR2 ANQGSEA. CDR3 length: 12 amino acids. CDR3 sequence (DNA): TGCAGCGTTGAGGATAGCGCAGATACGCAGTATTTT. Translated: CSVEDSADTQYF.

The J gene is TRBJ1-2, the V gene TRBV20-1; possibly TRBD1 for D (6 bases). The CDR3 sequence is 11 residues long. Germline V CDR1 and CDR2: DFQATT, SNEGSKA (reference sequence). V was cut by 8 bases and J by 6 bases, with 13 bases left in between. CDR3 sequence (DNA): TGCAGTACTATACAGGGAAATGGCTACACCTTC. Protein product: CSTIQGNGYTF.

This clonotype was recorded at least ten times. V and J are TRBV6-1 and TRBJ2-7, with 14 nucleotides matching TRBD2. This CDR3 has 15 amino acids. Germline assignment: CDR1 MNHNS and CDR2 SASEGT. The V and J ends lost 7 bases and 3 bases, in that order; junction bases with no gene match: 5. CDR3 sequence: CASTNGLAGGYEQYF. The CDR3 region has the DNA TGTGCCAGCACCAATGGACTAGCGGGAGGCTACGAGCAGTACTTC.

This chain uses TRBV4-2 with TRBJ2-7, with D perhaps matching TRBD2 (6 bases). Germline lookup yields CDR1 LGHNA and CDR2 YNFKEQ. V dropped 2 bases and J dropped 2 bases, with 10 bases sitting between them. CDR3 length: 14 residues. In DNA form, the CDR3 reads TGTGCCAGCAGCCAACTGGGACTGACCTACGAGCAGTACTTC. This gives the protein CASSQLGLTYEQYF.

V gene TRBV30 combines with J gene TRBJ1-1; D unresolved. Trimming cost V 5 bases and J 8 bases, with 12 bases left between them. Germline lookup yields CDR1 GTSNPN and CDR2 SVGIG (reference sequence). CDR3 length: 11 amino acids. The CDR3 DNA sequence: TGTGCCTGGCAACTGGGTCAAGAAGCTTTCTTT. Its protein product is CAWQLGQEAFF.

V is TRBV7-9 and J is TRBJ2-7; D ambiguous. V was shortened by 1 base and J by 2 bases, with 9 bases between the two germline ends. This CDR3 has 14 residues. Per the germline V gene, CDR1 is SEHNR and CDR2 is FQNEAQ (reference sequence). CDR3: CASSLEPRTYEQYF. In DNA form, the CDR3 reads TGTGCCAGCAGCTTAGAACCCCGAACCTACGAGCAGTACTTC.

This chain links TRBV24-1 with TRBJ1-5; perhaps TRBD1 as D (5 bases). The CDR3 is 14 amino acids. Germline V gene lookup returns CDR1 KGHDR and CDR2 SFDVKD. V lost 2 bases and J 1 base, leaving 5 bases between the germline ends. Here the CDR3 reads CATSDWDSNQPQHF. The DNA of the CDR3 is TGTGCCACCAGTGATTGGGACAGCAATCAGCCCCAGCATTTT.

This clonotype was detected many times. The chain joins TRBV29-1 to TRBJ1-1; D unclear. Germline CDR1 reads SQVTM; CDR2 reads ANQGSEA. Trimming removed 7 bases at V and 1 base at J, with 13 bases between. This CDR3 spans 13 amino acids. The CDR3 spells CSAALGWNTEAFF. The CDR3 DNA reads TGCAGCGCCGCCTTAGGGTGGAACACTGAAGCTTTCTTT.

This clonotype has ten or more counts. The chain employs TRBV29-1 and TRBJ2-5; D gene unclear. From germline, CDR1 is SQVTM and CDR2 ANQGSEA. This CDR3 is 14 amino acids long. Trimming removed 4 bases from V and 5 bases from J, with 17 bases in between. The CDR3, as DNA: TGCAGCGTTGCTATGGGTCTCGGACGGGAGACCCAGTACTTC. This encodes CSVAMGLGRETQYF.

This clonotype was seen a few times. The rearrangement uses TRBV11-2 and TRBJ2-2; D might be TRBD2 (5 bases). V gave up 4 bases and J gave up 2 bases, with 8 bases separating them. Per the germline V gene, CDR1 is SGHAT and CDR2 is FQNNGV. This CDR3 has 14 amino acids. In DNA, the CDR3 is TGTGCCAGCAGCTCGGGATTTAACACCGGGGAGCTGTTTTTT. This translates into CASSSGFNTGELFF.

This clonotype was picked up a small number of times. The V and J genes are TRBV6-5 and TRBJ1-6, with D unclear. This CDR3 is built from 13 residues. Trimming took off 2 bases at V and 6 bases at J, with 5 bases between the two ends. Germline CDR1 and CDR2: MNHEY and SVGAGI. CDR3 in DNA: TGTGCCAGCAGTTACGCCAGTAATTCACCCCTCCACTTT. This codes for CASSYASNSPLHF.